This TCR beta chain was found in a study of shared clonotypes between healthy human individuals (dated by TCRdb to the early 2020s). Context from the whole study: A couple of women and three men aged 18 to 49 years were included in the cohort. For each donor, CD4 naive and CD4 memory were each given three plates, CD8 naive was given two plates, and CD8 memory was given one plate. Leukapheresis yielded between about 0.94 and 9 billion PBMCs per donor. Different laboratories and diverse techniques were used to prepare libraries and sequence TCR repertoires, to increase sequencing depth and limit assay-specific biases. Blood TCR repertoires of roughly 5 healthy adults were deeply sequenced to estimate repertoire size and the extent of clonotype sharing between individuals. What the authors observed across the whole study: Only blood was sampled, and tissue TCR repertoires likely differ from those in blood. Compared with non-shared clonotypes, clonotypes shared by all four sorted-subset donors had higher generation probabilities. Even with the large sequencing depth, rarefaction of the sorted-subset datasets indicated that sequencing was incomplete. The small number of donors limited the genetic and exposure-history diversity represented. When four donors were compared, the shared fraction of clonotypes was about 5% for naive CD4, over 3% for naive CD8, roughly 2.3% for memory CD4, and under 0.5% for memory CD8. Larger estimated clonotype richness was generally found for naive subsets than for memory subsets. Based on pairwise subsampling, the degree of clonotype sharing among donors was expected to be affected by sequencing depth.

Healthy HIV-negative adults with no recently reported acute infections or vaccinations were included as donors. All donors were Caucasian adults living in Nashville, Tennessee, USA. CD4+ T cells were enriched by magnetic negative selection, after which naive cells were positively selected on CD45RA and the negative fraction was taken as the memory subset. Blood was collected by leukapheresis, and PBMCs were isolated by Ficoll-Histopaque density gradient centrifugation and then cryopreserved in liquid nitrogen vapor phase. Analytical flow cytometry was used to check the purity and quantity of each magnetically sorted T cell population. Genomic DNA was isolated from each sorted fraction and quantified by UV absorbance on a Nanodrop 2000c. Using the deep immunoSEQ assay, multiplex PCR amplified TCR CDR3 regions from genomic DNA. Extracted genomic DNA from each cell subset was distributed evenly across all wells of several immunoSEQ 96-well plates, and each plate was treated as a replicate. For sorted subsets, each replicate PCR was loaded with roughly 0.2 ug genomic DNA, equivalent to 30,000 or so T cell genomes. Purified libraries were quantified with a Qubit 3.0 fluorometer, sized on a Bioanalyzer 2100, and re-quantified with the KAPA Library Quantification kit. Every immunoSEQ 96-well plate was sequenced on a separate single-read 150-cycle Illumina NextSeq 550 flow cell. The study's processing was this. Because only junctional sequences without quality scores were contained in the immunoSEQ output, filtering matching that applied to full-length reads could not be performed. To assign V/J genes and CDR3, sequences were annotated using PyIR, a Python wrapper for IgBLAST v1.9, with IMGT germline references. Reads were filtered out if the reads had weak V/J assignments (E-value above 1e-6), no CDR3, stop codons, out-of-frame junctions, or ambiguous translated residues. V3J clonotypes were defined as sequences sharing an identical inferred V gene, J gene, and CDR3 amino acid sequence. The percentage overlap between two repertoires was calculated by dividing the number of shared unique clonotypes by the size of the smaller repertoire. Richness of each repertoire was evaluated using RTK rarefaction, the Chao1 estimator, and Recon v2.1 estimates of unobserved clonotypes. Generation probabilities were computed with OLGA for all TCRbeta clonotypes obtained by the gDNA method from several donors. TCRdb took over this immuneACCESS table, retaining in-frame rearrangements with V and J assigned. Such tables are incomplete; in checked studies, under half of the missing clones stem from an unresolved V gene, and the remainder is unexplained. V and J calls and clone size are as listed in that table; D and trimming were resolved from the DNA. The sample has some 1,100,000 clones on record, approximately 78% of them singletons. Of the sample, 0.52% falls within the top ten clones.

To note about this clone: Its antigen specificity is not known. One base away there is no much larger clone; base qualities are not given.

Input material: memory CD4+ T cells from PBMCs. The cell subset or site tag for this specimen amounts to: CD45RA-negative fraction. The receptor's source is a man younger than 30 in good health. Some clones in this sample may be carry-over from other donors' samples.

CDR3 reads: CASSLELRTPTGAFF. Here is the DNA: TGCGCCAGCAGCTTGGAACTACGTACCCCAACGGGAGCTTTCTTT. Rearrangement joined TRBV5-1 to TRBJ1-1; no D segment can be confidently identified. As encoded in the germline V gene, CDR1 is SGHRS while CDR2 is YFSETQ. From its cysteine to its phenylalanine, the CDR3 spans 15 amino acids. Of all the DNA, just the CDR3 is kept, 45 bases in frame from base 1. Trimming removed 0 bases from V and 10 bases from J, leaving 19 bases between the germline ends.